These T cell receptor beta chains were read from a single sample in a study of cytotoxic CD8 clonotypes in ibrutinib-treated CLL. TCRdb keeps only in-frame clones here, not all; method: immunoSEQ multiplex PCR. The table shows 330,000 or so clones, with roughly 71% occurring only once. The source material was PBMCs, sampled after 36 months of ibrutinib treatment. These receptors originate from a human donor with chronic lymphocytic leukemia. Each CDR3 is given with its conserved first and last residue. The D gene is left open where the match is weak. A clone size is listed for some rows: how often the clone was seen (once, few, many), or a class if it is expanded.

size: NA
J: TRBJ2-7
V: TRBV5-5
D: NA
CDR3: CASSLLNHNYEQYF
DNA: TGTGCCAGCAGCCTATTGAACCATAACTACGAGCAGTACTTC

size: NA
J: TRBJ2-5
V: TRBV27
D: TRBD1
CDR3: CASSLTGLRKETQYF
DNA: TGTGCCAGCAGTTTGACAGGGTTGAGAAAGGAGACCCAGTACTTC

size: NA
J: TRBJ2-5
V: TRBV14
D: NA
CDR3: CASSLLGETQYF
DNA: TGTGCCAGCAGCCTCCTCGGGGAGACCCAGTACTTC

size: few
J: TRBJ1-2
V: TRBV7-9
D: NA
CDR3: CASSHTRSANYGYTF
DNA: TGTGCCAGCAGCCACACACGATCCGCTAACTATGGCTACACCTTC

size: NA
J: TRBJ1-2
V: TRBV27
D: NA
CDR3: CASSFRSGLGYTF
DNA: TGTGCCAGCAGTTTCCGATCAGGGCTTGGCTACACCTTC

size: once
J: TRBJ1-2
V: TRBV6-1
D: NA
CDR3: CASSDLQGYGYTF
DNA: TGTGCCAGCAGTGACCTACAGGGATATGGCTACACCTTC

size: NA
J: TRBJ2-7
V: TRBV7-3
D: TRBD1
CDR3: CASSLQHSTGLPAYEQYF
DNA: TGTGCCAGCAGCTTACAACACTCGACAGGGTTGCCCGCCTACGAGCAGTACTTC

size: NA
J: TRBJ2-5
V: TRBV7-3
D: NA
CDR3: CASSPCQNKETQYF
DNA: TGTGCCAGCAGCCCTTGCCAAAATAAAGAGACCCAGTACTTC

size: NA
J: TRBJ2-2
V: TRBV6-5
D: TRBD2
CDR3: CASSYPGLASGELFF
DNA: TGTGCCAGCAGTTACCCGGGACTAGCCTCCGGGGAGCTGTTTTTT

size: NA
J: TRBJ2-5
V: TRBV6-5
D: NA
CDR3: CASSYWGFGETQYF
DNA: TGTGCCAGCAGTTATTGGGGCTTTGGGGAGACCCAGTACTTC

size: few
J: TRBJ1-2
V: TRBV13
D: NA
CDR3: CASSVMMRVDGYTF
DNA: TGTGCCAGCAGTGTCATGATGAGGGTAGATGGCTACACCTTC

size: NA
J: TRBJ2-3
V: TRBV5-1
D: NA
CDR3: CASSLAQSSTDTQYF
DNA: TGCGCCAGCAGCTTGGCACAGTCTAGCACAGATACGCAGTATTTT

size: NA
J: TRBJ2-2
V: TRBV7-3
D: NA
CDR3: CASSPYFGGELFF
DNA: TGTGCCAGCAGCCCGTATTTCGGCGGGGAGCTGTTTTTT

size: NA
J: TRBJ2-7
V: TRBV18
D: TRBD2
CDR3: CASSRTSGRDEQYF
DNA: TGTGCCAGCTCTCGGACTAGCGGGAGAGACGAGCAGTACTTC

size: NA
J: TRBJ2-2
V: TRBV9
D: NA
CDR3: CASSITWGNTGELFF
DNA: TGTGCCAGCAGCATAACATGGGGTAACACCGGGGAGCTGTTTTTT

size: once
J: TRBJ1-2
V: TRBV7-9
D: NA
CDR3: CASTGTFNYGYTF
DNA: TGTGCCAGCACCGGGACTTTTAACTATGGCTACACCTTC

size: NA
J: TRBJ1-2
V: TRBV6-1
D: NA
CDR3: CASSQLYGYTF
DNA: TGTGCCAGCAGTCAATTGTATGGCTACACCTTC

size: NA
J: TRBJ2-1
V: TRBV10-2
D: TRBD2
CDR3: CASRKAGGLYNEQFF
DNA: TGCGCCAGCAGAAAAGCGGGGGGGCTTTACAATGAGCAGTTCTTC

size: few
J: TRBJ2-1
V: TRBV4-1
D: NA
CDR3: CASSAQDVSGDEQFF
DNA: TGCGCCAGCAGCGCCCAGGATGTTAGCGGTGACGAGCAGTTCTTC

size: NA
J: TRBJ1-5
V: TRBV7-2
D: NA
CDR3: CASSSRGGVQPQHF
DNA: TGTGCCAGCAGCTCGAGGGGGGGCGTCCAGCCCCAGCATTTT

size: NA
J: TRBJ2-2
V: TRBV19
D: NA
CDR3: CASSNTGELFF
DNA: TGTGCCAGTTCAAACACCGGGGAGCTGTTTTTT

size: NA
J: TRBJ2-3
V: TRBV28
D: NA
CDR3: CASSLIATDTQYF
DNA: TGTGCCAGCAGTTTAATCGCCACAGATACGCAGTATTTT

size: NA
J: TRBJ2-3
V: TRBV9
D: TRBD2
CDR3: CASSVSSGGSTDTQYF
DNA: TGTGCCAGCAGCGTTTCGAGCGGGGGAAGCACAGATACGCAGTATTTT